These 6 T cell receptor beta chains were sequenced from one sample in a study of blood T cells in healthy people across ages. Next came a second PCR, run for about 6 to 12 cycles, which used a sample-barcoded 5' primer along with a J-beta primer mix. One entry per CDR3 protein, called by TCRdb with MiXCR from the 5' RACE reads. Counted here are roughly 700,000 distinct CDR3 sequences, 49% occurring once; the ten biggest clones make up 25% to 35%. Material for sequencing was blood. Source of these receptors: an older woman in good health.

The V gene is TRBV7-3, the J gene TRBJ2-1; 11 nucleotides align to TRBD2. The V segment lost 5 bases and the J segment 3 bases; nucleotides outside the gene matches: 6. Per germline, CDR1 SGHTA and CDR2 FQGTGA. The CDR3 runs to 16 residues. CDR3 nucleotide sequence: TGTGCCAGCAGCCCAAGAACTAGCGGGGGCTACAATGAGCAGTTCTTC. As protein: CASSPRTSGGYNEQFF. Supplemented by reference TRBV7-3 and TRBJ2-1, the full variable domain reads GAGVSQTPSNKVTEKGKYVELRCDPISGHTALYWYRQSLGQGPEFLIYFQGTGAADDSGLPNDRFFAVRPEGSVSTLKIQRTERGDSAVYLCASSPRTSGGYNEQFFGPGTRLTVL.

The table lists this clonotype with a few counts. J is TRBJ2-5 and V is TRBV20-1; TRBD1 is a possible D gene (6 bases). CDR3 length equals 14 residues. Trimming left V 0 bases short and J 4 bases short, with 12 bases between. The germline gives CDR1 DFQATT, CDR2 SNEGSKA (reference sequence). The CDR3 sequence is CSARDRGWGETQYF. In nucleotides, the CDR3 is TGCAGTGCTAGAGACAGGGGTTGGGGAGAGACCCAGTACTTC.

A few counts support this clonotype. The chain employs TRBV4-2 and TRBJ1-2, with a possible D match to TRBD1 (6 bases). This CDR3 region has 15 residues. V lost 0 bases to trimming and J lost 4 bases, with 12 bases between them. Germline V CDR1 and CDR2: LGHNA, YNFKEQ. Here the CDR3 DNA reads TGTGCCAGCAGCCAAGATCTAGGGGGAAGCTATGGCTACACCTTC. Its protein product is CASSQDLGGSYGYTF.

The chain employs TRBV7-2 and TRBJ1-1; D gene uncertain. The germline V gene has CDR1 SGHTA and CDR2 FQGNSA. This CDR3 spans 16 amino acids. Deletions cut 1 base from V and 1 base from J, with 13 bases between. The CDR3 sequence is CASSLVRRGRNTEAFF. Written as DNA, the CDR3 is TGTGCCAGCAGCTTAGTCAGACGTGGACGGAACACTGAAGCTTTCTTT. The full variable domain, rest sourced from reference TRBV7-2 and TRBJ1-1, is GAGVSQSPSNKVTEKGKDVELRCDPISGHTALYWYRQSLGQGLEFLIYFQGNSAPDKSGLPSDRFSAERTGGSVSTLTIQRTQQEDSAVYLCASSLVRRGRNTEAFFGQGTRLTVV.

A remark on this clonotype: One end of the junction fails to match germline, which may point to a read error. V usage is TRBV20-1 and J usage is TRBJ1-2; TRBD1 matches 7 bases. Germline V gives CDR1 DFQATT, CDR2 SNEGSKA (reference sequence). CDR3 length equals 12 residues. The CDR3 here is CSARGQGNGHTF. The CDR3 nucleotides are TGCAGTGCTAGAGGACAGGGTAATGGCCACACCTTC.

V is TRBV11-1 and J is TRBJ2-1, with 13 bases matching TRBD2. The germline V gene has CDR1 SGHAT and CDR2 FQDESV (reference sequence). Losses at the gene ends were 7 bases for V and 3 bases for J; bases not matched to a gene: 3. The CDR3 has 15 amino acids. The CDR3 DNA reads as TGTGCCAGCACCGGGACTAGCGGGAACTACAATGAGCAGTTCTTC. It translates to CASTGTSGNYNEQFF. The variable domain in full, with the rest retrieved from reference TRBV11-1 and TRBJ2-1, is EAEVAQSPRYKITEKSQAVAFWCDPISGHATLYWYRQILGQGPELLVQFQDESVVDDSQLPKDRFSAERLKGVDSTLKIQPAELGDSAMYLCASTGTSGNYNEQFFGPGTRLTVL.